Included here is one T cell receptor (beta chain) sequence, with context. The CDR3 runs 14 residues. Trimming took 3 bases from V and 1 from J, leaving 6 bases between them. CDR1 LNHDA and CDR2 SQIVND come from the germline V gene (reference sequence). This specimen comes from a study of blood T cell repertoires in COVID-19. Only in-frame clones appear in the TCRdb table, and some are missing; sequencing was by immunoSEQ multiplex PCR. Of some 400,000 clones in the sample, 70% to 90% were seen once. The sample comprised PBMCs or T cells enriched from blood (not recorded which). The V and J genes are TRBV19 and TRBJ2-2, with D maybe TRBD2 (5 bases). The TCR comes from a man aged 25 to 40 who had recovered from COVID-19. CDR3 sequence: CASSMGRNTGELFF. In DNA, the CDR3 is TGTGCCAGTAGTATGGGGAGGAACACCGGGGAGCTGTTTTTT.